What follows describes a single T cell receptor (beta chain). This sample stems from a study of preoperative IRX-2 immunotherapy in early breast cancer. This sample's treatment: preoperative locoregional IRX-2 cytokine immunotherapy. Samples came from a phase Ib trial of preoperative locoregional IRX-2 cytokine immunotherapy. Using immunoSEQ multiplex PCR, the repertoire was profiled, and TCRdb retains in-frame clones only, with some absent. The sample gives about 27,000 clones, more than 65% of which show up once; 2.2% is in the top ten. The sample consisted of lymph node tissue, taken before IRX-2 immunotherapy. This receptor was obtained from a human donor with breast cancer.

The CDR3 DNA reads TGTGCCAGCAGCTTTACTGGCCGTTCCGGGACAGGGAGCCGCGCCTATGGCTACACCTTC. It translates to CASSFTGRSGTGSRAYGYTF. The genes are TRBV11-3 and TRBJ1-2; 9 nucleotides line up with TRBD1. The length of the CDR3 is 20 residues. CDR1 SGHNT and CDR2 YENEEA come from the germline V gene. The V and J ends lost 3 bases and 4 bases, in that order; junction bases with no gene match: 21. Full variable domain (outside the CDR3, taken from reference TRBV11-3 and TRBJ1-2): EAGVVQSPRYKIIEKKQPVAFWCNPISGHNTLYWYLQNLGQGPELLIRYENEEAVDDSQLPKDRFSAERLKGVDSTLKIQPAELGDSAVYLCASSFTGRSGTGSRAYGYTFGSGTRLTVV.